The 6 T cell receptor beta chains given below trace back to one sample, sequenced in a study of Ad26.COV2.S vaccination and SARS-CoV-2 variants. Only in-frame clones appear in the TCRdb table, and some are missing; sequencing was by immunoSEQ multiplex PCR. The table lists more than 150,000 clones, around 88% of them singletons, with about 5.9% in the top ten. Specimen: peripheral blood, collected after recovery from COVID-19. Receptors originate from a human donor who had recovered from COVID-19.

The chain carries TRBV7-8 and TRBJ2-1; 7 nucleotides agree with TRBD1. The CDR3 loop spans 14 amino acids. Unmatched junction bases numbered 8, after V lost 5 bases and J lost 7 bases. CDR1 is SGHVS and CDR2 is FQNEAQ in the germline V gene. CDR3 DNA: TGTGCCAGCAGCATCCAGGGGGTGGGGAATGAGCAGTTCTTC. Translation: CASSIQGVGNEQFF.

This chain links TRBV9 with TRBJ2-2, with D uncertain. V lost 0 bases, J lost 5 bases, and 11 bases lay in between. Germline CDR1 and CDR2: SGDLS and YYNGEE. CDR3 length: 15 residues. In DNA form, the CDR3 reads TGTGCCAGCAGCGTAGATCCCACCCGGACCGGGGAGCTGTTTTTT. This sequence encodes CASSVDPTRTGELFF. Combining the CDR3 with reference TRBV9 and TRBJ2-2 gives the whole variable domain DSGVTQTPKHLITATGQRVTLRCSPRSGDLSVYWYQQSLDQGLQFLIQYYNGEERAKGNILERFSAQQFPDLHSELNLSSLELGDSALYFCASSVDPTRTGELFFGEGSRLTVL.

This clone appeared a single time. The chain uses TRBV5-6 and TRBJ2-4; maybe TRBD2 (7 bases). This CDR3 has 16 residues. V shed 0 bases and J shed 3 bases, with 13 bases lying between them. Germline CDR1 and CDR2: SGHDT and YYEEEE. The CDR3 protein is CASSLVRGAFKNIQYF. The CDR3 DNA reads TGTGCCAGCAGCTTGGTACGGGGGGCTTTCAAAAACATTCAGTACTTC.

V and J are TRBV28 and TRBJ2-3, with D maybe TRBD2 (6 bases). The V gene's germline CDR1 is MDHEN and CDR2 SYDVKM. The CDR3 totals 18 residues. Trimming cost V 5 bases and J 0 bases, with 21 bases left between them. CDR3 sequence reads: CASSPLPAGRASTDTQYF. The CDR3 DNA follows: TGTGCCAGCAGTCCCCTCCCAGCGGGTCGTGCTAGCACAGATACGCAGTATTTT.

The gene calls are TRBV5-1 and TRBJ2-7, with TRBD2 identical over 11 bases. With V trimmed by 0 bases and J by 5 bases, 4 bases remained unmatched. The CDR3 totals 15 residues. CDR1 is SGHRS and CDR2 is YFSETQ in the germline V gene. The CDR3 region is CASSLALAGGHEQYF. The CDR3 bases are TGCGCCAGCAGCTTGGCCCTAGCGGGAGGCCACGAGCAGTACTTC.

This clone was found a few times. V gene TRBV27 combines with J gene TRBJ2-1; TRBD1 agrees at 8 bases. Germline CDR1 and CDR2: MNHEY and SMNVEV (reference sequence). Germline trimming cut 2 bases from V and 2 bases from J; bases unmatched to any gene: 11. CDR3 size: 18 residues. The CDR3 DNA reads TGTGCCAGCAGTTTAATTGGACAGGGTGGTATTCCCTACAATGAGCAGTTCTTC. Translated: CASSLIGQGGIPYNEQFF.